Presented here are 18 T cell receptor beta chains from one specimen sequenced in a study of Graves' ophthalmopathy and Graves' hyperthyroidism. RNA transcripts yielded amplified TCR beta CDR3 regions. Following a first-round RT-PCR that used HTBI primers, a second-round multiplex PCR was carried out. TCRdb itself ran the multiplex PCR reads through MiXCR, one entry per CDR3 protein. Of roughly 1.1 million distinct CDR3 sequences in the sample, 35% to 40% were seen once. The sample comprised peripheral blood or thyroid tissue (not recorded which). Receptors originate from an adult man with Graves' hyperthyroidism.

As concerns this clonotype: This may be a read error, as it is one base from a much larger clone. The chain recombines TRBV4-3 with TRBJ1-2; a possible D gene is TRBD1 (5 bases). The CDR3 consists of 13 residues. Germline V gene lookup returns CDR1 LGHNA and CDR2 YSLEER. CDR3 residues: CASNQEPGRGYTF. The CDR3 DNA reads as TGCGCCAGCAACCAAGAACCAGGGCGCGGCTACACCTTC.

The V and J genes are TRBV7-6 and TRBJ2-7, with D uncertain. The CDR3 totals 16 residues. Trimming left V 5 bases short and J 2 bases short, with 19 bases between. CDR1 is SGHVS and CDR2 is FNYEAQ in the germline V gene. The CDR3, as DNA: TGTGCCAGCAGCCAAGATGTGGGCAGGAAACCCTACGAGCAGTACTTC. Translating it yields CASSQDVGRKPYEQYF.

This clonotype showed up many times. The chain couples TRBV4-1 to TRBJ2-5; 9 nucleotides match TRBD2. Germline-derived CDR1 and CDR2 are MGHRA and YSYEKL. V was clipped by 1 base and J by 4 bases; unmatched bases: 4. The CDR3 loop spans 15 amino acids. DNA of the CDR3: TGCGCCAGCAGCCAAGGGCGGGGGGGCGGAGAGACCCAGTACTTC. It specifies CASSQGRGGGETQYF.

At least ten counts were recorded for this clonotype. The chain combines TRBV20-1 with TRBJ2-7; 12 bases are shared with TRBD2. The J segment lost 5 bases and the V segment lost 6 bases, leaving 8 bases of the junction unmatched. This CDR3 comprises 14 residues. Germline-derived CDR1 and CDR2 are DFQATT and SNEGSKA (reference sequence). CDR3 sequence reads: CSATRTSGTNEQYF. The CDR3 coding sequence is TGCAGTGCCACCAGGACTAGCGGGACGAACGAGCAGTACTTC.

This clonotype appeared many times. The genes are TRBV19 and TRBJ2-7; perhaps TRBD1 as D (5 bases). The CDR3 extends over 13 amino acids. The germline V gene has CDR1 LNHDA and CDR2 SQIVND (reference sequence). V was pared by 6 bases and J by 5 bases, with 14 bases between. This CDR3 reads CASSWGEGDEQYF. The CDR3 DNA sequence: TGTGCCAGTAGCTGGGGCGAAGGAGACGAGCAGTACTTC. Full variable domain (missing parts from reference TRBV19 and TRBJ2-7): DGGITQSPKYLFRKEGQNVTLSCEQNLNHDAMYWYRQDPGQGLRLIYYSQIVNDFQKGDIAEGYSVSREKKESFPLTVTSAQKNPTAFYLCASSWGEGDEQYFGPGTRLTVT.

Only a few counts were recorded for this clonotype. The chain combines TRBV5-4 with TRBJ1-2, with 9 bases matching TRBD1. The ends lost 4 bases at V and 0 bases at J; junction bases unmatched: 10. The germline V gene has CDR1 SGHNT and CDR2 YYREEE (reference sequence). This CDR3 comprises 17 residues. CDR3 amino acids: CASSTGGTGKTNYGYTF. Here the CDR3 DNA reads TGTGCCAGCAGCACCGGTGGGACAGGGAAAACTAACTATGGCTACACCTTC.

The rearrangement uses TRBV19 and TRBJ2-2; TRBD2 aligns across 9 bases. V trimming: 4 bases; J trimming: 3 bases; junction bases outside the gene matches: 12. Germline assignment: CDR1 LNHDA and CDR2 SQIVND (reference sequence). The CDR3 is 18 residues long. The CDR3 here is CASSRTPRRGGYTGELFF. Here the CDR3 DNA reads TGTGCCAGTAGTAGGACCCCACGGCGGGGGGGCTACACCGGGGAGCTGTTTTTT.

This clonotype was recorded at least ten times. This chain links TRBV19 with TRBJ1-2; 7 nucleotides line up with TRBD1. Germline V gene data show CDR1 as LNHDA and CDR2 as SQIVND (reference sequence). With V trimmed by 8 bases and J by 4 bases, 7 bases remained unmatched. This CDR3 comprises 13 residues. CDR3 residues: CASQGEKGYGYTF. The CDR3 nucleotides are TGTGCCAGTCAGGGGGAGAAAGGCTATGGCTACACCTTC.

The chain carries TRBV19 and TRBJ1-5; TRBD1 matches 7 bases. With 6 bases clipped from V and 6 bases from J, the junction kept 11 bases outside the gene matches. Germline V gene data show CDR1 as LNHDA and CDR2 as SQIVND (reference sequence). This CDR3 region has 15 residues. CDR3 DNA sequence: TGTGCCAGTAGCCCAACAGGGGCGCGAAGTCAGCCCCAGCATTTT. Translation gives CASSPTGARSQPQHF.

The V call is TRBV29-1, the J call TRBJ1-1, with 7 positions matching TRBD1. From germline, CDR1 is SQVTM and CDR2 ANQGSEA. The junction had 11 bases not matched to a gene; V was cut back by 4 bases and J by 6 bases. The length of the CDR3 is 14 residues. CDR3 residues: CSVGNRGANPEAFF. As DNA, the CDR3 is TGCAGCGTTGGAAACAGGGGAGCAAACCCTGAAGCTTTCTTT. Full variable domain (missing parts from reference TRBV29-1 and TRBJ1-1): SAVISQKPSRDICQRGTSLTIQCQVDSQVTMMFWYRQQPGQSLTLIATANQGSEATYESGFVIDKFPISRPNLTFSTLTVSNMSPEDSSIYLCSVGNRGANPEAFFGQGTRLTVV.

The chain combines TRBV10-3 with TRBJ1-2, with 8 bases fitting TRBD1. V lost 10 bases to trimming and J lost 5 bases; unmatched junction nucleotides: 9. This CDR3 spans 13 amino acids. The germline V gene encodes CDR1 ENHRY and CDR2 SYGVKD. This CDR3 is CATGGGQGYGYTF. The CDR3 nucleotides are TGTGCCACCGGCGGTGGACAGGGATATGGCTACACCTTC.

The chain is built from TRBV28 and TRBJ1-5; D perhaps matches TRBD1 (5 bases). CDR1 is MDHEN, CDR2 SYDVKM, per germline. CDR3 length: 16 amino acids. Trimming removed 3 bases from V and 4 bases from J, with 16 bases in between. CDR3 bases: TGTGCCAGCAGTTTCTCCGGGGCCGGAGGGAATCAGCCCCAGCATTTT. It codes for CASSFSGAGGNQPQHF.

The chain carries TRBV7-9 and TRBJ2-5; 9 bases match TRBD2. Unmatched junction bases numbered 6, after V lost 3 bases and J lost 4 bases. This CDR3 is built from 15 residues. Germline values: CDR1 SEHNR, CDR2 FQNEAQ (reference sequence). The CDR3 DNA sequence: TGTGCCAGCAGCTTGGCTAGCGGGGTGTTAGAGACCCAGTACTTC. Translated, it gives CASSLASGVLETQYF.

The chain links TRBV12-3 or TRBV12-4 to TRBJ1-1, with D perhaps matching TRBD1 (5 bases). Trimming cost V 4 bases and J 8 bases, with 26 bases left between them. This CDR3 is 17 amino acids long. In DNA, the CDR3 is TGTGCCAGCAGTTACTCAAACCGGGAACGGCGGACACTCGAAGCTTTCTTT. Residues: CASSYSNRERRTLEAFF.

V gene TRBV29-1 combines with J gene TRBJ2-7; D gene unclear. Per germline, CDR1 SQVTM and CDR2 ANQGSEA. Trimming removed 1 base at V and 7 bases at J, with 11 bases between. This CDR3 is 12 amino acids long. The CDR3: CSVEAAVGEQYF. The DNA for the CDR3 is TGCAGCGTTGAAGCGGCTGTAGGAGAGCAGTACTTC.

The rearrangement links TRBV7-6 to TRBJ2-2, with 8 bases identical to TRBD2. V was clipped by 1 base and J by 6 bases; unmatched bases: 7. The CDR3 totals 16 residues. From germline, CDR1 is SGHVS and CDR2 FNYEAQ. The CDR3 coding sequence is TGTGCCAGCAGCTTAGGGACTAGCTTGTGGCCCGGGGAGCTGTTTTTT. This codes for CASSLGTSLWPGELFF.

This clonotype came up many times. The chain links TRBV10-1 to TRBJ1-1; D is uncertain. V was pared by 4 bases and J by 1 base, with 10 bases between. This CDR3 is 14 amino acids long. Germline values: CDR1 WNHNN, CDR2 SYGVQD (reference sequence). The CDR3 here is CASSAGSGNTEAFF. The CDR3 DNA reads TGCGCCAGCAGTGCCGGGAGTGGGAACACTGAAGCTTTCTTT.

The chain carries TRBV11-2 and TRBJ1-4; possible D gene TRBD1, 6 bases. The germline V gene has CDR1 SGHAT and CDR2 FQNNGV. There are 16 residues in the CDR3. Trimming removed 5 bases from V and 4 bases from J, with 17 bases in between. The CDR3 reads CASSLVPGGVNEKLFF. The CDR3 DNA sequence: TGTGCCAGCAGCCTAGTCCCTGGGGGCGTTAATGAAAAACTGTTTTTT. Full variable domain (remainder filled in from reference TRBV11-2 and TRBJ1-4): EAGVAQSPRYKIIEKRQSVAFWCNPISGHATLYWYQQILGQGPKLLIQFQNNGVVDDSQLPKDRFSAERLKGVDSTLKIQPAKLEDSAVYLCASSLVPGGVNEKLFFGSGTQLSVL.